A single sample is the source of the 29 T cell receptor beta chains below, sequenced in a study of blood T cells in healthy people across ages. Alongside a J-beta primer mix, a sample-barcoded 5' primer served in a second PCR lasting about 7 to 11 cycles. MiXCR was run by TCRdb on the 5' RACE reads, yielding one entry per CDR3 protein. The sample holds 1.5 million or so distinct CDR3 sequences; roughly 40% are singletons and the top ten take approximately 7.9%. Sequencing input: blood. The receptors shown here come from a woman aged 18-30 years in good health.

The V and J genes are TRBV7-2 and TRBJ2-7, with TRBD1 matching 9 bases. The CDR3 is made up of 17 amino acids. V shed 2 bases, J shed 0 bases, and the junction held 8 bases outside the gene matches. CDR1 and CDR2 (germline): SGHTA, FQGNSA. The CDR3 DNA follows: TGTGCCAGCAGCTTATCGGGACAGGGACCCCGCTCCTACGAGCAGTACTTC. Translated: CASSLSGQGPRSYEQYF.

The chain recombines TRBV5-4 with TRBJ2-3; D may match TRBD1 or TRBD2 (5 bases each). CDR1 and CDR2 from the germline V gene are SGHNT and YYREEE (reference sequence). This CDR3 has 15 amino acids. Deletions cut 6 bases from V and 1 base from J, with 15 bases between. CDR3 loop: CASTPGAGRTDTQYF. The CDR3, as DNA: TGTGCCAGCACCCCCGGGGCAGGCCGCACAGATACGCAGTATTTT.

This clonotype was seen a few times. This chain joins TRBV10-3 and TRBJ2-1; D is unresolved. The V end lost 3 bases, the J end lost 0 bases, and 12 bases lay between the germline ends. CDR3 length: 16 residues. Per germline, CDR1 ENHRY and CDR2 SYGVKD. The CDR3 spells CAISDPGRSSYNEQFF. Here the CDR3 DNA reads TGTGCCATCAGTGACCCCGGACGGAGCTCCTACAATGAGCAGTTCTTC.

V and J are TRBV6-1 and TRBJ2-5; 10 bases agree with TRBD2. Germline V gives CDR1 MNHNS, CDR2 SASEGT. With V trimmed by 8 bases and J by 4 bases, 7 bases remained unmatched. This CDR3 region has 14 residues. The CDR3 spells CASQAGGSRETQYF. CDR3 nucleotides: TGTGCCAGCCAAGCGGGGGGGAGTAGAGAGACCCAGTACTTC.

This clonotype has just a few counts. The chain joins TRBV5-1 to TRBJ2-7; D gene uncertain. CDR3 length: 13 residues. CDR1 and CDR2 (germline): SGHRS, YFSETQ. V lost 0 bases to trimming and J lost 4 bases, with 8 bases between them. Here the CDR3 DNA reads TGCGCCAGCAGCTTGGTGGTAGAATACGAGCAGTACTTC. Protein: CASSLVVEYEQYF. Filled out from reference TRBV5-1 and TRBJ2-7, the complete variable domain reads KAGVTQTPRYLIKTRGQQVTLSCSPISGHRSVSWYQQTPGQGLQFLFEYFSETQRNKGNFPGRFSGRQFSNSRSEMNVSTLELGDSALYLCASSLVVEYEQYFGPGTRLTVT.

V usage is TRBV5-1 and J usage is TRBJ2-2; TRBD2 matches 15 bases. CDR3 length: 17 residues. The germline gives CDR1 SGHRS, CDR2 YFSETQ. The junction had 7 bases not matched to a gene; V was cut back by 4 bases and J by 6 bases. CDR3 region: CASSEPGLAGGPGELFF. CDR3 nucleotide sequence: TGCGCCAGCAGCGAGCCGGGACTAGCGGGAGGTCCCGGGGAGCTGTTTTTT.

In this sample, this clonotype turned up a few times. This chain uses TRBV4-1 with TRBJ1-6; 9 nucleotides agree with TRBD1. V dropped 0 bases and J dropped 1; count of bases not matched to a gene: 7. Germline CDR1 reads MGHRA; CDR2 reads YSYEKL. The CDR3 contains 19 residues. The CDR3 coding sequence is TGCGCCAGCAGCCAAGATAGTATGGGACAGGGATCCTATAATTCACCCCTCCACTTT. This sequence encodes CASSQDSMGQGSYNSPLHF.

This clonotype was picked up a small number of times. The J gene is TRBJ2-1, the V gene TRBV5-1; 13 bases align to TRBD2. The CDR3 loop spans 15 amino acids. Trimming removed 0 bases from V and 7 bases from J; junction bases left unmatched: 1. Germline V gives CDR1 SGHRS, CDR2 YFSETQ. CDR3 residues: CASSLELAGGNEQFF. DNA of the CDR3: TGCGCCAGCAGCTTGGAACTAGCGGGGGGGAATGAGCAGTTCTTC.

This clonotype was seen many times. V and J are TRBV20-1 and TRBJ2-7, with 12 bases fitting TRBD2. V trimming: 3 bases; J trimming: 1 base; junction bases outside the gene matches: 1. Germline CDR1 is DFQATT and CDR2 is SNEGSKA (reference sequence). The CDR3 sequence is 14 residues long. The CDR3 is CSARGTSGSYEQYF. The CDR3, as DNA: TGCAGTGCTAGGGGGACTAGCGGGTCCTACGAGCAGTACTTC.

This sequence joins TRBV27 and TRBJ2-1; 8 bases fit TRBD1. Germline CDR1 and CDR2: MNHEY and SMNVEV (reference sequence). V trimming: 7 bases; J trimming: 7 bases; junction bases outside the gene matches: 6. CDR3 length: 13 residues. This CDR3 is CASTATGENEQFF. In DNA, the CDR3 is TGTGCCAGCACCGCGACAGGGGAGAATGAGCAGTTCTTC.

The chain links TRBV20-1 to TRBJ2-1, with D possibly matching TRBD2 (5 bases). The CDR3 contains 14 residues. Germline V gene lookup returns CDR1 DFQATT and CDR2 SNEGSKA (reference sequence). The V gene lost 6 bases and the J gene lost 3 bases, with 15 bases spanning the gap. The CDR3 loop is CSARRRDNYNEQFF. CDR3 nucleotide sequence: TGCAGTGCCCGCCGACGGGATAACTACAATGAGCAGTTCTTC.

This clonotype appeared a few times. CDR3 loop: CSATSSGGPQETQYF. In DNA, the CDR3 is TGCAGTGCCACGAGCTCGGGGGGCCCTCAAGAGACCCAGTACTTC. The gene calls are TRBV20-1 and TRBJ2-5, with D perhaps TRBD2 (7 bases). Trimming took 6 bases from V and 2 from J, leaving 19 bases between them. CDR1 and CDR2 from the germline V gene are DFQATT and SNEGSKA (reference sequence). There are 15 residues in the CDR3.

This chain uses TRBV6-6 with TRBJ1-6, with 12 bases aligning to TRBD1. V lost 10 bases, J lost 10 bases, and 11 bases stayed unmatched. Germline V gene lookup returns CDR1 MNHNY and CDR2 SVGAGI (reference sequence). The CDR3 length is 15 residues. CDR3 protein: CATTSTGTGGSPLHF. CDR3 nucleotides: TGTGCCACGACTTCAACCGGGACAGGGGGCTCACCCCTCCACTTT.

This rearrangement joins TRBV21-1 to TRBJ2-7; the table's D call, TRBD2, was not checked against the DNA. TRBV21-1 corresponds to a pseudogene. The CDR3 runs to 14 residues. The CDR3 region has the DNA TGTGCCAGCAGCAAAGGGGATAGCGGGTACGAGCAGTACTTC. Protein sequence: CASSKGDSGYEQYF.

The J gene is TRBJ2-1, the V gene TRBV6-1; TRBD1 aligns across 9 bases. The CDR3 contains 15 residues. The germline CDR1 and CDR2 sequences are MNHNS and SASEGT. J was trimmed by 7 bases and V by 2 bases; bases with no gene match: 6. The CDR3 spells CASSERTGASNEQFF. The CDR3 DNA sequence: TGTGCCAGCAGTGAACGGACAGGGGCGTCGAATGAGCAGTTCTTC.

In DNA form, the CDR3 reads TGTGCCAGCAGCCAGGGTACAGGGACAGGGGATGGCTACACCTTC. It codes for CASSQGTGTGDGYTF. The V gene is TRBV4-2, the J gene TRBJ1-2; 10 nucleotides agree with TRBD1. The V segment lost 3 bases and the J segment 6 bases; nucleotides outside the gene matches: 7. This CDR3 is built from 15 residues. In germline, CDR1 is LGHNA, CDR2 YNFKEQ.

V and J are TRBV29-1 and TRBJ1-6; a possible D gene is TRBD1 (5 bases). The germline V gene encodes CDR1 SQVTM and CDR2 ANQGSEA. The CDR3 sequence is 17 residues long. The germline V and J ends were trimmed by 8 bases and 0 bases, with 20 bases remaining between them. The CDR3 DNA reads TGCAGCCCCGGGGGAGGGGAAAGAAGCTCCTATAATTCACCCCTCCACTTT. Translation gives CSPGGGERSSYNSPLHF.

The rearrangement uses TRBV5-1 and TRBJ2-7; possibly TRBD1 for D (5 bases). The better agreement between TRBJ2-5 and the DNA end casts doubt on the J call. Germline values: CDR1 SGHRS, CDR2 YFSETQ. The CDR3 length is 14 residues. The chain's CDR3 is CASSLDRTPGTQYF. Written as DNA, the CDR3 is TGCGCCAGCAGCTTGGACAGGACGCCCGGGACCCAGTACTTC.

This clonotype was detected once. The chain links TRBV9 to TRBJ2-4, with no clear D. The germline V gene has CDR1 SGDLS and CDR2 YYNGEE. This CDR3 region has 15 residues. The ends were cut back, 3 bases at V and 0 bases at J, with 10 bases in the middle. The CDR3 loop reads CASSAEALAKNIQYF. The CDR3 DNA follows: TGTGCCAGCAGCGCTGAGGCCCTAGCCAAAAACATTCAGTACTTC. The entire variable domain, with the rest obtained from reference TRBV9 and TRBJ2-4, is as follows: DSGVTQTPKHLITATGQRVTLRCSPRSGDLSVYWYQQSLDQGLQFLIQYYNGEERAKGNILERFSAQQFPDLHSELNLSSLELGDSALYFCASSAEALAKNIQYFGAGTRLSVL.

The chain links TRBV5-8 to TRBJ2-7, with 9 bases identical to TRBD1. Unmatched junction bases numbered 2, after V lost 0 bases and J lost 1 base. Germline V gives CDR1 SGHTS, CDR2 YDEGEE. This CDR3 has 15 residues. This chain's CDR3 is CASSLDRGPSYEQYF. The CDR3, as DNA: TGTGCCAGCAGCTTGGACAGGGGGCCTTCCTACGAGCAGTACTTC.

V usage is TRBV29-1 and J usage is TRBJ1-5, with D uncertain. Trimming took off 0 bases at V and 7 bases at J, with 7 bases between the two ends. This CDR3 has 12 residues. Germline CDR1 and CDR2: SQVTM and ANQGSEA. CDR3: CSVEDGGQPQHF. CDR3 sequence (DNA): TGCAGCGTTGAAGATGGAGGACAGCCCCAGCATTTT.

The V gene is TRBV12-3 or TRBV12-4, the J gene TRBJ1-2; D not certain. With 4 bases removed from V and 1 base from J, the gap between germline ends came to 13 bases. The CDR3 spans 15 residues. CDR3 bases: TGTGCCAGCAGTTCCGCGGGGAGCATTAACTATGGCTACACCTTC. Protein: CASSSAGSINYGYTF.

Comment on this clonotype: This sequence may be a read error, since a much larger clone differs from it by one base. The chain couples TRBV9 to TRBJ2-1; D gene unclear. CDR1 and CDR2 (germline): SGDLS, YYNGEE. CDR3 size: 14 residues. The V end was cut by 4 bases, the J end by 6 bases, with 14 bases between. Here the CDR3 reads CASSLGPGTNEQFF. CDR3 nucleotide sequence: TGTGCCAGCAGCCTTGGACCTGGAACCAATGAGCAGTTCTTC.

The chain has TRBV6-5 and TRBJ2-1; 9 bases agree with TRBD2. Germline values: CDR1 MNHEY, CDR2 SVGAGI. The CDR3 runs 16 residues. The junction had 4 bases not matched to a gene; V was cut back by 4 bases and J by 0 bases. The CDR3 loop reads CASSLASGNSYNEQFF. As DNA, the CDR3 is TGTGCCAGCAGTTTGGCTAGCGGGAACTCCTACAATGAGCAGTTCTTC.

This chain links TRBV7-6 with TRBJ1-5, with 9 nucleotides matching TRBD1. This CDR3 has 16 residues. V lost 5 bases, J lost 6 bases, and 11 bases stayed unmatched. Germline V lookup: CDR1 SGHVS, CDR2 FNYEAQ. The chain's CDR3 is CASSLPGQGLFQPQHF. For the CDR3, the DNA is TGTGCCAGCAGCCTCCCGGGACAGGGTTTGTTTCAGCCCCAGCATTTT.

V gene TRBV20-1 combines with J gene TRBJ2-3; a possible D gene is TRBD2 (6 bases). There are 14 residues in the CDR3. Trimming removed 6 bases from V and 5 bases from J, with 18 bases in between. The germline CDR1 and CDR2 sequences are DFQATT and SNEGSKA (reference sequence). Here the CDR3 DNA reads TGCAGTGCGCACCCCGGAGGGGTGAAAGATACGCAGTATTTT. Its translation: CSAHPGGVKDTQYF.

This clonotype was counted a few times. This chain uses TRBV6-1 with TRBJ1-4, with 7 positions matching TRBD1. V shed 2 bases and J 12 bases; nucleotides not matched to a gene: 12. This CDR3 contains 15 residues. Germline CDR1 reads MNHNS; CDR2 reads SASEGT. This CDR3 reads CASSELGDSLRELFF. The CDR3 DNA sequence: TGTGCCAGCAGTGAATTGGGGGACAGTTTGAGGGAACTGTTTTTT.

This clonotype was seen more than once but under ten times. The chain links TRBV12-3 or TRBV12-4 to TRBJ2-7; no reliable D call. With 1 base removed from V and 0 bases from J, the gap between germline ends came to 7 bases. The CDR3 length is 14 residues. The CDR3 loop is CASSLGVYSYEQYF. In DNA, the CDR3 is TGTGCCAGCAGTTTAGGGGTTTACTCCTACGAGCAGTACTTC.

V gene TRBV6-5 combines with J gene TRBJ2-4, with D tentatively TRBD1 (5 bases). Germline lookup yields CDR1 MNHEY and CDR2 SVGAGI. Trimming shortened V by 2 bases and J by 13 bases, and 12 bases separated the two germline ends. The CDR3 covers 12 residues. CDR3 nucleotide sequence: TGTGCCAGCAGTTACAGGGGTGAAGAGCAGTACTTC. It is translated as CASSYRGEEQYF.